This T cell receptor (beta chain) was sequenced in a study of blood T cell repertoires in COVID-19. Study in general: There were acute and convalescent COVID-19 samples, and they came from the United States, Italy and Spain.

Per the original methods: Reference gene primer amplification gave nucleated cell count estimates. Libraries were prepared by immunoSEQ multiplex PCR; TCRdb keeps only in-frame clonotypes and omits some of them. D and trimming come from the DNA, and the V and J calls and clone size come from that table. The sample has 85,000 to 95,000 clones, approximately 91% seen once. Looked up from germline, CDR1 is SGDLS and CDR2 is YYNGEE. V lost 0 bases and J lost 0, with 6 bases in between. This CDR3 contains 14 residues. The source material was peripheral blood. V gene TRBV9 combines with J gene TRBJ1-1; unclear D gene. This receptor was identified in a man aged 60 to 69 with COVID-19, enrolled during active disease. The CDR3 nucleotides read TGTGCCAGCAGCGTAGGCAGGTTGAACACTGAAGCTTTCTTT. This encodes CASSVGRLNTEAFF. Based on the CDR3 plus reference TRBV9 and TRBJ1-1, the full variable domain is DSGVTQTPKHLITATGQRVTLRCSPRSGDLSVYWYQQSLDQGLQFLIQYYNGEERAKGNILERFSAQQFPDLHSELNLSSLELGDSALYFCASSVGRLNTEAFFGQGTRLTVV.